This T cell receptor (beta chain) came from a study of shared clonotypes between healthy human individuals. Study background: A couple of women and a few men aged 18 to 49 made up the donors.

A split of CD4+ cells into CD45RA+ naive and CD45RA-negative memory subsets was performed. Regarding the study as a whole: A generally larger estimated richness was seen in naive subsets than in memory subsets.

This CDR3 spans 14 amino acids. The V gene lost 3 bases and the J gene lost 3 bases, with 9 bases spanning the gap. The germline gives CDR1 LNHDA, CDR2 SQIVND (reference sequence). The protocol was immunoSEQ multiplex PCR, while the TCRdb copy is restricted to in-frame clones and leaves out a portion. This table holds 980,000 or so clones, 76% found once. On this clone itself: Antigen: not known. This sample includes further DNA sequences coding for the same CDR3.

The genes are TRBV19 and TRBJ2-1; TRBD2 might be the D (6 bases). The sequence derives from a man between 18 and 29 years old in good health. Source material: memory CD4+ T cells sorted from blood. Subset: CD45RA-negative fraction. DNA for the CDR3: TGTGCCAGTAGTATCCAGGGAGGCTACAATGAGCAGTTCTTC. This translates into CASSIQGGYNEQFF. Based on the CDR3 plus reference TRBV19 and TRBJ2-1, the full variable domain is DGGITQSPKYLFRKEGQNVTLSCEQNLNHDAMYWYRQDPGQGLRLIYYSQIVNDFQKGDIAEGYSVSREKKESFPLTVTSAQKNPTAFYLCASSIQGGYNEQFFGPGTRLTVL.